This TCR beta chain comes out of a study of T cell responses to AZD1222 COVID-19 vaccine. The V gene's germline CDR1 is MNHEY and CDR2 SMNVEV (reference sequence). This CDR3 is built from 13 residues. The V end was cut by 5 bases, the J end by 4 bases, with 11 bases between. Some clones are missing from TCRdb's copy, which holds only in-frame ones; the method was immunoSEQ multiplex PCR. Counted here are over 110,000 clones, about 90% occurring once; the ten biggest clones make up less than 7%. The V call is TRBV27, the J call TRBJ1-2, with a possible D match to TRBD1 (5 bases). The sequenced sample was peripheral blood, obtained on day 0 of AZD1222 vaccination. The source of this sequence is an adult in good health. The CDR3 here is CASSDTGGYGYTF. Here the CDR3 DNA reads TGTGCCAGCAGTGACACGGGGGGCTATGGCTACACCTTC.